This TCR beta chain emerged from a study of T cells in Graves' hyperthyroidism and ophthalmopathy. CDR3 length: 13 amino acids. Trimming took off 6 bases at V and 0 bases at J, with 9 bases between the two ends. CDR1 and CDR2 from the germline V gene are DFQATT and SNEGSKA (reference sequence). The CDR3 regions of TCR beta were amplified from RNA transcripts. The HTBI set primed first-round TCR CDR3 RT-PCR. TCRdb used MiXCR to reprocess the multiplex PCR reads, holding one entry per CDR3 protein. The data contain about 250,000 distinct CDR3 sequences, around 26% of them singletons. Ophthalmopathy patients showed a Clinical Activity Score of at least 3, NOSPECS grade of at least 4 and duration under 3 months. Exclusion of a patient resulted from uncontrolled infection, other autoimmune disease, pregnancy or lactation.

The specimen was blood. The sequence came from a woman aged 40-49 years with Graves' ophthalmopathy. This chain uses TRBV20-1 with TRBJ1-5; D is undetermined. CDR3 protein: CSATTDSNQPQHF. In nucleotides, the CDR3 is TGCAGTGCGACGACCGATAGCAATCAGCCCCAGCATTTT.